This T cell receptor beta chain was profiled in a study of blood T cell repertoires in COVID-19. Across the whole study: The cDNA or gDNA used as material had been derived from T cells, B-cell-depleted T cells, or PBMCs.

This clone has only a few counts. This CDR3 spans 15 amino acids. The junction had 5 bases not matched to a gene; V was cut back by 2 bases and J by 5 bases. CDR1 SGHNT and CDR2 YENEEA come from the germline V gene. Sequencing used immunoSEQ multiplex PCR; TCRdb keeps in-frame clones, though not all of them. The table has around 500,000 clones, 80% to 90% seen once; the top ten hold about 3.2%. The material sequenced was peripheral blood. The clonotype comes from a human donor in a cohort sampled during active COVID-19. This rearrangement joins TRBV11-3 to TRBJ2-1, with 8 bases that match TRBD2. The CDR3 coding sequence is TGTGCCAGCAGCTTAAGTGGACTAGCTGACAATGAGCAGTTCTTC. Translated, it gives CASSLSGLADNEQFF.